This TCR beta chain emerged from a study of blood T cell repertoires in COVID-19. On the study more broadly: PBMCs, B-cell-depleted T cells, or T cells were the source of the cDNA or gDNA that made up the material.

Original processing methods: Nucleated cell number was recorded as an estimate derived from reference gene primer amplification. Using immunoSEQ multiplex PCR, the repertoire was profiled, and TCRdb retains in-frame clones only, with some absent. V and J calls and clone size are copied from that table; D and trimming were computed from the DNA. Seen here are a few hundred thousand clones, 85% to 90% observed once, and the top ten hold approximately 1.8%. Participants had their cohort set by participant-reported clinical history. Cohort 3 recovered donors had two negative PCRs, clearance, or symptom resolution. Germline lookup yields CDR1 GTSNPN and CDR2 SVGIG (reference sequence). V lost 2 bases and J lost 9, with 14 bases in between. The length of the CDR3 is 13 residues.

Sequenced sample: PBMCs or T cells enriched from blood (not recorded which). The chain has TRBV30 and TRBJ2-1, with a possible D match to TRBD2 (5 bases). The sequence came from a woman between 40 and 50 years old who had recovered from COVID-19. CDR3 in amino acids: CAWSRRGRSEQFF. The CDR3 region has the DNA TGTGCCTGGAGTCGGAGAGGGAGATCTGAGCAGTTCTTC.